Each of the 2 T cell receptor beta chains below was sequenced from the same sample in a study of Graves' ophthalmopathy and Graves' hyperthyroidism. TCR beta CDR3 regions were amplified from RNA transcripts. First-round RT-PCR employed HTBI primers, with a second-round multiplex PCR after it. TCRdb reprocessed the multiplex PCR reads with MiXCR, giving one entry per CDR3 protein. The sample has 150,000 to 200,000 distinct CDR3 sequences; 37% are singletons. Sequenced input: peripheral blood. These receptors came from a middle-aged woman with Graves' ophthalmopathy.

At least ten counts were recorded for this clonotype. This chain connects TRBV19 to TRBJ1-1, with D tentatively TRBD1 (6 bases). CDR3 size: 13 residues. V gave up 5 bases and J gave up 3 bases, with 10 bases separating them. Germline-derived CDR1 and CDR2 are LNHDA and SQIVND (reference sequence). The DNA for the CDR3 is TGTGCCAGTAGTCCTAGGGGGGACACTGAAGCTTTCTTT. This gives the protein CASSPRGDTEAFF. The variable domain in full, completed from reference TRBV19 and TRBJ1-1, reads DGGITQSPKYLFRKEGQNVTLSCEQNLNHDAMYWYRQDPGQGLRLIYYSQIVNDFQKGDIAEGYSVSREKKESFPLTVTSAQKNPTAFYLCASSPRGDTEAFFGQGTRLTVV.

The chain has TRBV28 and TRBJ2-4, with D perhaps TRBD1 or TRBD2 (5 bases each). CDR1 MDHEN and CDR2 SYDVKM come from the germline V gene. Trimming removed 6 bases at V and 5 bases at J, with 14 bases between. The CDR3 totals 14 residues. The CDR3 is CASRHSEGQNIQYF. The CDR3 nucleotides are TGTGCCAGCAGGCACAGTGAGGGACAAAACATTCAGTACTTC.